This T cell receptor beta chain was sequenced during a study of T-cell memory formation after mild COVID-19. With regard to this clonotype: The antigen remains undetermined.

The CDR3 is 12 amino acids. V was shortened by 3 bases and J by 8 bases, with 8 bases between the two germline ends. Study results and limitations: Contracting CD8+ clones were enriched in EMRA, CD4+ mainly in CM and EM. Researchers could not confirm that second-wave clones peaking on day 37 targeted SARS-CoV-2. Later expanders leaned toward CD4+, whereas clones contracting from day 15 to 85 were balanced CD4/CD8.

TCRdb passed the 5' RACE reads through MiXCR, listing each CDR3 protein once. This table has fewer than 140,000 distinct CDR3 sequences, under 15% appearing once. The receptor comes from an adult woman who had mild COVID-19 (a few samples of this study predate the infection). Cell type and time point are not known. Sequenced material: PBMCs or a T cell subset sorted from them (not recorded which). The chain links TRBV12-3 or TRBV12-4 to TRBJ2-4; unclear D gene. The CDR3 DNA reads TGTGCCAGCAGTTTGGAGAGGTACATTCAGTACTTC. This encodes CASSLERYIQYF.